What follows describes a single T cell receptor beta chain. No antigen is known for it. The repertoire was sequenced with immunoSEQ multiplex PCR; TCRdb's copy has only in-frame clones and lacks some. The sample holds fewer than 150,000 clones, approximately 80% seen once. The data were taken from a study of T cell responses to AZD1222 COVID-19 vaccine. Study results and caveats: Spike was spanned by vaccine-associated CD4 TCRs, with dominance at 160-218 and 743-854.

V was shortened by 3 bases and J by 6 bases, with 8 bases between the two germline ends. Germline-derived CDR1 and CDR2 are MDHEN and SYDVKM. The length of the CDR3 is 12 residues. Sequenced here: peripheral blood, sampled on day 0 of AZD1222 vaccination. The source of this sequence is an adult in good health. This chain links TRBV28 with TRBJ1-2; tentative D call: TRBD1 (5 bases). The DNA of the CDR3 is TGTGCCAGCAGTTTTAGGGGAAATGGCTACACCTTC. Translating gives CASSFRGNGYTF.